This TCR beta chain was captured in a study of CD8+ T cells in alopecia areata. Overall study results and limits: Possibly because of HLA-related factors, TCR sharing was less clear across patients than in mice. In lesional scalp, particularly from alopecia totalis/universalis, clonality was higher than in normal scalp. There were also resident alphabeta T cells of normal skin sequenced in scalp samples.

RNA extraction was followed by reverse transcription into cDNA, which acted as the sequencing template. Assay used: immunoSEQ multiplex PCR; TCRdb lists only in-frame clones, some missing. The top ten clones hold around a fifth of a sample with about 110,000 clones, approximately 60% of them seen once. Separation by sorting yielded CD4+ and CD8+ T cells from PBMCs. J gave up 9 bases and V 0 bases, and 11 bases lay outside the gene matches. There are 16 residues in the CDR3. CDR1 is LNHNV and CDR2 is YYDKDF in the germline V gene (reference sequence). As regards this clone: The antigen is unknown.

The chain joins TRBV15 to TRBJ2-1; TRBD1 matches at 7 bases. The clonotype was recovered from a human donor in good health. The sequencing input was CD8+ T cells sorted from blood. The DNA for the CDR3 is TGTGCCACCAGCAGAGATATTGAGGGGGCGAAGATTGAGCAGTTCTTC. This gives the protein CATSRDIEGAKIEQFF.